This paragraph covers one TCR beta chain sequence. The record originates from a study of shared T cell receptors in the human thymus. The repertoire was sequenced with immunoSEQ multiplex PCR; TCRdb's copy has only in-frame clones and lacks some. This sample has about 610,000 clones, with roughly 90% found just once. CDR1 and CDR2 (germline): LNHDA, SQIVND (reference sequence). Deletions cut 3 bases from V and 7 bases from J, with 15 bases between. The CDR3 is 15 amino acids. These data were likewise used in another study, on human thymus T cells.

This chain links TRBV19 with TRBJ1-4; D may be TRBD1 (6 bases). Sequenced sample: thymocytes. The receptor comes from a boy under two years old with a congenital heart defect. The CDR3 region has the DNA TGTGCCAGTAGTATCCGAGCCAGGGGTAGTGAAAAACTGTTTTTT. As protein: CASSIRARGSEKLFF.